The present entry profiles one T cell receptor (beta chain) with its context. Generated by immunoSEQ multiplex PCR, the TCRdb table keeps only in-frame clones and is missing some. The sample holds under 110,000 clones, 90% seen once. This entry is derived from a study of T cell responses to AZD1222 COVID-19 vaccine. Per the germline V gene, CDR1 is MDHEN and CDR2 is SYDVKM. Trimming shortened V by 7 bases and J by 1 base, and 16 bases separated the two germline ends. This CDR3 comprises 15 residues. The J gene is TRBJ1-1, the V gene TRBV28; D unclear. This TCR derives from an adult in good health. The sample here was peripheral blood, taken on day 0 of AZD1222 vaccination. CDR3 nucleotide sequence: TGTGCCAGCACCTTGTCCCCATTACAGAACACTGAAGCTTTCTTT. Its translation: CASTLSPLQNTEAFF.